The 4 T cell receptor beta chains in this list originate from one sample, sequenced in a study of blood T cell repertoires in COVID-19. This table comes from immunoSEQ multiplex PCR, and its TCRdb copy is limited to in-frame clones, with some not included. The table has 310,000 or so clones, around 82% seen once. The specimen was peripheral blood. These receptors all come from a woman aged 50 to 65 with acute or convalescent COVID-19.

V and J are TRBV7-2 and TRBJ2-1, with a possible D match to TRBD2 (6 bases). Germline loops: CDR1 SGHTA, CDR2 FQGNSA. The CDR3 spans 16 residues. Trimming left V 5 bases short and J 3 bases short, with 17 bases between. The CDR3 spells CASSGRGLYVYNEQFF. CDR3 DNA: TGTGCCAGCAGCGGTCGGGGACTCTACGTCTACAATGAGCAGTTCTTC.

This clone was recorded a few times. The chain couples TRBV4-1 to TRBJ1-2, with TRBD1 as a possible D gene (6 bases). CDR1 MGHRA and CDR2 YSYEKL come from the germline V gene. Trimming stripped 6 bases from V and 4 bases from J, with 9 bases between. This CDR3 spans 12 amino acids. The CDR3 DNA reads TGCGCCAGCAGTGGACAGCTCTATGGCTACACCTTC. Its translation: CASSGQLYGYTF.

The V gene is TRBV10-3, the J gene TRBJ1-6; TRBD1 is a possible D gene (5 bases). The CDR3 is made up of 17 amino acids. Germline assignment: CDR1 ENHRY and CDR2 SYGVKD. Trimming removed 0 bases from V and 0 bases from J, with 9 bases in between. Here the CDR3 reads CAISESEGSSYNSPLHF. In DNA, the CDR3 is TGTGCCATCAGTGAGTCGGAGGGGAGCTCCTATAATTCACCCCTCCACTTT.

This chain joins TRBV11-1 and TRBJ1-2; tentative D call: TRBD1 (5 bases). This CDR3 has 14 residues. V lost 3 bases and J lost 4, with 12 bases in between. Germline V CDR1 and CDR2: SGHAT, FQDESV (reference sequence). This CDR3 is CASSFQEGSYGYTF. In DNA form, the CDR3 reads TGTGCCAGCAGCTTCCAGGAGGGGAGCTATGGCTACACCTTC.